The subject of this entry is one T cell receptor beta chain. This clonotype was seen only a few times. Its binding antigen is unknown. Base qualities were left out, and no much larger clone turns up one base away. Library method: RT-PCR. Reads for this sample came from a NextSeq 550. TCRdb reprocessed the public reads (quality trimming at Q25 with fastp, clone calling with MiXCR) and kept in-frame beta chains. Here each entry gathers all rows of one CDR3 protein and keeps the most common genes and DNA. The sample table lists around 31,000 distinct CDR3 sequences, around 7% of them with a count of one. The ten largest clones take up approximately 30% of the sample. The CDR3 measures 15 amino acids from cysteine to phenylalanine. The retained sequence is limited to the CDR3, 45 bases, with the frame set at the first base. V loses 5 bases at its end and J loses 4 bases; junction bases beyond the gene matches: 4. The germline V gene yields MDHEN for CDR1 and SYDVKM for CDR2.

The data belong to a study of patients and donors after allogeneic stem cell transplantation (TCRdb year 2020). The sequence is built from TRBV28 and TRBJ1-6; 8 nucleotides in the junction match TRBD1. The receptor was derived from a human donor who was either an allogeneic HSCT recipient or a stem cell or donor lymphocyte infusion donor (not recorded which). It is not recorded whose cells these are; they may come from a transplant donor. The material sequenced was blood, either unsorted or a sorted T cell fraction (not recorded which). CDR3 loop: CASSDQGAYNSPLHF. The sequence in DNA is TGTGCCAGCAGTGATCAGGGGGCTTATAATTCACCCCTCCACTTT.